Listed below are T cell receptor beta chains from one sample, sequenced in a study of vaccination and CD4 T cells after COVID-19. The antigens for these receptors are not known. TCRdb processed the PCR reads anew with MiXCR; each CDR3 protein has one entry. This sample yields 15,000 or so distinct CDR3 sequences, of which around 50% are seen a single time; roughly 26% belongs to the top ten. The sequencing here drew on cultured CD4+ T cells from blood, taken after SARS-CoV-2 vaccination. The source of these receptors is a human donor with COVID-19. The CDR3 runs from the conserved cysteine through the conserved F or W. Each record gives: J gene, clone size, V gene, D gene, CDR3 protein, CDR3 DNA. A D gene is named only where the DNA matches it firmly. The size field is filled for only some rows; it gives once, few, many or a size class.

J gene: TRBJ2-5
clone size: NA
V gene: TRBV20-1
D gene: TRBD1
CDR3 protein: CSARDRDRGQETQYF
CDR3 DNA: TGCAGTGCTAGAGATCGGGACAGGGGCCAAGAGACCCAGTACTTC

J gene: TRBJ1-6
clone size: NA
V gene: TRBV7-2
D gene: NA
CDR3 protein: CASSPAGALSSYNSPLHF
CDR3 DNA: TGTGCCAGCAGCCCCGCAGGGGCCTTGTCCTCCTATAATTCACCCCTCCACTTT

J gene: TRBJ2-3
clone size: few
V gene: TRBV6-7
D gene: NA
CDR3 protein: CASSYWETTDTQYF
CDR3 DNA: TGTGCCAGCAGTTACTGGGAGACCACAGATACGCAGTATTTT

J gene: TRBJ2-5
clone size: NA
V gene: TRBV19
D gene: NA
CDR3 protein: CASSIDGAGEETQYF
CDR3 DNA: TGTGCCAGTAGTATAGATGGAGCAGGGGAGGAGACCCAGTACTTC

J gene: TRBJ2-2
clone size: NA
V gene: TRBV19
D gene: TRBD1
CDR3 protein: CASSMKGQGLGGELFF
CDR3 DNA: TGTGCCAGTAGTATGAAAGGACAGGGATTAGGCGGGGAGCTGTTTTTT

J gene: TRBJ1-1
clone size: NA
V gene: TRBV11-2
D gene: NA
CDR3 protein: CASSPRDEAFF
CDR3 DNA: TGTGCCAGCAGCCCTCGGGATGAAGCTTTCTTT

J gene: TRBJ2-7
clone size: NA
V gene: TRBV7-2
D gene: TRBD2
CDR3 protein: CASSLGRAGGRYEQYF
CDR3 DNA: TGTGCCAGCAGCTTAGGGCGCGCGGGGGGACGCTACGAGCAGTACTTC

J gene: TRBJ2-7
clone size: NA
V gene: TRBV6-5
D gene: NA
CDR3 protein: CASSYSSGRGIYEQYF
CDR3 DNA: TGTGCCAGCAGTTACTCTAGCGGCAGGGGAATCTACGAGCAGTACTTC

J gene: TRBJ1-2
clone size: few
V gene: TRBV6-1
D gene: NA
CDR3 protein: CASVATRALYGYTF
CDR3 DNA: TGTGCCAGCGTTGCGACCAGAGCCCTCTATGGCTACACCTTC

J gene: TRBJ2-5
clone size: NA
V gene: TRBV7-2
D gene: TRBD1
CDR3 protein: CASSLRSTGVQETQYF
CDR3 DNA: TGTGCCAGCAGCCTCCGTTCGACAGGGGTGCAAGAGACCCAGTACTTC

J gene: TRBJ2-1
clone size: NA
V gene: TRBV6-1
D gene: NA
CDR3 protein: CASSEIIVGEQFF
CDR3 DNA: TGTGCCAGCAGTGAAATTATAGTTGGTGAGCAGTTCTTC

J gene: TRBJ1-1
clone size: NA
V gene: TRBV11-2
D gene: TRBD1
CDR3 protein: CASSLLEGGARAFF
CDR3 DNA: TGTGCCAGCAGCTTGTTAGAAGGGGGCGCGAGGGCTTTCTTT

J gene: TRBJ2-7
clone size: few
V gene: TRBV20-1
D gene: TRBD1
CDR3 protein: CSARDHWGTGVEQYF
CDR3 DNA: TGCAGTGCTAGAGATCATTGGGGGACAGGGGTCGAGCAGTACTTC

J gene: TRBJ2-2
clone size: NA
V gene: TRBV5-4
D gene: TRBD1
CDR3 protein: CASSLPGQGSTGELFF
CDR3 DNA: TGTGCCAGCAGCTTGCCCGGACAGGGTAGCACCGGGGAGCTGTTTTTT

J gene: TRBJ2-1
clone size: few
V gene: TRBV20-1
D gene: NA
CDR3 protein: CSARWSFPSSYNEQFF
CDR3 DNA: TGCAGTGCTAGATGGAGCTTCCCGAGCTCCTACAATGAGCAGTTCTTC

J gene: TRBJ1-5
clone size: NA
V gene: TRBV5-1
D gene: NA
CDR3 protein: CASSLEPGRNQPQHF
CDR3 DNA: TGCGCCAGCAGCTTGGAACCGGGGCGCAATCAGCCCCAGCATTTT

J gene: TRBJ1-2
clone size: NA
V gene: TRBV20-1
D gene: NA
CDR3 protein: CSARDPQAF
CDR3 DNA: TGCAGTGCTAGAGACCCCCAGGCCTTC

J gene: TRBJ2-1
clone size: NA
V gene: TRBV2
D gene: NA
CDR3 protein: CASSEATGAQSPYNEQFF
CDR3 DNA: TGTGCCAGCAGTGAAGCGACGGGGGCCCAATCACCCTACAATGAGCAGTTCTTC

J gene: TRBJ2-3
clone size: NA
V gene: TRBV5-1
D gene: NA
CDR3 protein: CASSPNAGDTQYF
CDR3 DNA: TGCGCCAGCAGCCCTAATGCGGGGGATACGCAGTATTTT

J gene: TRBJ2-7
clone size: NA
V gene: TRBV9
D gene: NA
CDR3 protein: CASSRGSAVHEQYF
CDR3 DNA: TGTGCCAGCAGCAGGGGCTCAGCCGTGCACGAGCAGTACTTC

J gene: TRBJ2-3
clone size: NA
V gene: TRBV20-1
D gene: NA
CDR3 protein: CSAAPPTDTQYF
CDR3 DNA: TGCAGTGCAGCCCCCCCCACAGATACGCAGTATTTT

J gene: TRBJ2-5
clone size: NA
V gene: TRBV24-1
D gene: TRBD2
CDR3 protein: CATSPSGEETQYF
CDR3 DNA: TGTGCCACCAGTCCTAGCGGGGAAGAGACCCAGTACTTC

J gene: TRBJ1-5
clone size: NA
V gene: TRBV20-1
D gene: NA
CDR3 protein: CSGQERGVLSPQHF
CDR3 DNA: TGCAGTGGTCAAGAGCGGGGTGTTCTTTCGCCCCAGCATTTT

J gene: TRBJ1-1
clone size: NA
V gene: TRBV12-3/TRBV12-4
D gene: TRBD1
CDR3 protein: CASSLATGEEAFF
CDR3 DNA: TGTGCCAGCAGTTTAGCGACAGGGGAAGAAGCTTTCTTT

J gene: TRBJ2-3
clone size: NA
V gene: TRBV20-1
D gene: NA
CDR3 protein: CSATRGGTDTQYF
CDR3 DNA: TGCAGTGCTACCAGGGGGGGCACAGATACGCAGTATTTT

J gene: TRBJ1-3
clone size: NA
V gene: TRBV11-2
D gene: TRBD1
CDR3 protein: CASSWTGGQGNTIYF
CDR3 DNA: TGTGCCAGCAGCTGGACAGGCGGACAAGGAAACACCATATATTTT

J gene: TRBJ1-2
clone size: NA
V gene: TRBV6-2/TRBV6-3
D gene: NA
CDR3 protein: CASSYSSVNYGYTF
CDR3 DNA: TGTGCCAGCAGTTACTCGAGCGTAAACTATGGCTACACCTTC

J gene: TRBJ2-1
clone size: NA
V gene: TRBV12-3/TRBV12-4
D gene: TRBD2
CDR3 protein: CASSRSGVGYNEQFF
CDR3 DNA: TGTGCCAGCAGCCGTAGCGGGGTAGGCTACAATGAGCAGTTCTTC

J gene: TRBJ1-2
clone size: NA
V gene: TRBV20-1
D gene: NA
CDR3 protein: CSGGGAGDGYTF
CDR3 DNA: TGCAGTGGAGGAGGGGCAGGGGATGGCTACACCTTC